The 30 T cell receptor beta chains reported below all come from one sample, sequenced in a study of cytomegalovirus exposure and HLA in healthy donors. The PCR employed 60 Vbeta primers together with 13 Jbeta primers. The method was immunoSEQ multiplex PCR; TCRdb's version includes in-frame clones alone and lacks a portion of them. The sample's table shows about 42,000 clones. The sequenced sample consisted of PBMCs. The receptor set was obtained from a man aged 25-45 years in good health and CMV-seronegative.

The chain carries TRBV5-1 and TRBJ2-6, with D perhaps matching TRBD1 (5 bases). The germline V gene encodes CDR1 SGHRS and CDR2 YFSETQ. CDR3 length: 17 residues. The germline V and J ends were trimmed by 4 bases and 0 bases, with 14 bases remaining between them. The CDR3 region has the DNA TGCGCCAGCAGCCGCGACAGATCCGACTCTGGGGCCAACGTCCTGACTTTC. The encoded protein is CASSRDRSDSGANVLTF.

The chain links TRBV6-1 to TRBJ2-7; D unclear. V was trimmed by 5 bases and J by 2 bases, leaving 10 bases between them. Germline V gene sequence: CDR1 MNHNS, CDR2 SASEGT. This CDR3 has 13 residues. In nucleotides, the CDR3 is TGTGCCAGCAGTATTAGCCTGCCCTACGAGCAGTACTTC. Its protein product is CASSISLPYEQYF.

The CDR3 nucleotides are TGCAGCGTAGCCTCAGGACTAATCCCAGATACGCAGTATTTT. This gives the protein CSVASGLIPDTQYF. This chain uses TRBV29-1 with TRBJ2-3, with D possibly being TRBD2 (6 bases). The CDR3 is 14 amino acids. CDR1 and CDR2 (germline): SQVTM, ANQGSEA. Trimming stripped 6 bases from V and 4 bases from J, with 17 bases between.

This CDR3 reads CSVEDTGEDEKLFF. The CDR3 region has the DNA TGCAGCGTTGAAGATACAGGGGAGGATGAAAAACTGTTTTTT. The chain combines TRBV29-1 with TRBJ1-4, with 7 bases fitting TRBD1. Germline CDR1 and CDR2: SQVTM and ANQGSEA. This CDR3 contains 14 residues. The V and J ends lost 0 bases and 6 bases, in that order; junction bases with no gene match: 4.

This chain connects TRBV30 to TRBJ2-3, with D possibly being TRBD1 (6 bases). CDR3 length: 16 residues. V gave up 1 base and J gave up 4 bases, with 18 bases separating them. Per germline, CDR1 GTSNPN and CDR2 SVGIG (reference sequence). CDR3 in amino acids: CAWSGRTGHPSDTQYF. The CDR3 nucleotides read TGTGCCTGGAGTGGTCGTACGGGACACCCATCAGATACGCAGTATTTT.

This chain connects TRBV18 to TRBJ1-6, with TRBD1 matching over 7 bases. Germline CDR1 reads KGHSH; CDR2 reads LQKENI. After removal of 3 bases from V and 9 bases from J, the junction contained 11 bases not matched to a gene. The CDR3 totals 16 residues. CDR3: CASSPVDRRESSPLHF. The CDR3 bases are TGTGCCAGCTCACCGGTGGACAGGAGGGAAAGTTCACCCCTCCACTTT. The variable domain in full, completed from reference TRBV18 and TRBJ1-6, reads NAGVMQNPRHLVRRRGQEARLRCSPMKGHSHVYWYRQLPEEGLKFMVYLQKENIIDESGMPKERFSAEFPKEGPSILRIQQVVRGDSAAYFCASSPVDRRESSPLHFGNGTRLTVT.

The V gene is TRBV6-6, the J gene TRBJ1-1, with unresolved D. Germline V gives CDR1 MNHNY, CDR2 SVGAGI (reference sequence). This CDR3 is 11 amino acids long. V dropped 5 bases and J dropped 6 bases, with 7 bases sitting between them. The CDR3 is CASSTGAEAFF. CDR3 coding DNA: TGTGCCAGCAGTACCGGTGCTGAAGCTTTCTTT.

The chain links TRBV7-6 to TRBJ1-5; D not resolved. Trimming took 2 bases from V and 1 from J, leaving 12 bases between them. The CDR3 is made up of 16 amino acids. Germline V gives CDR1 SGHVS, CDR2 FNYEAQ. The CDR3 sequence is CASSLFEGASNQPQHF. The CDR3 DNA reads TGTGCCAGCAGCTTATTCGAGGGCGCAAGCAATCAGCCCCAGCATTTT.

V usage is TRBV10-2 and J usage is TRBJ1-1; 9 nucleotides agree with TRBD1. The CDR3 sequence is 15 residues long. The V segment lost 2 bases and the J segment 6 bases; nucleotides outside the gene matches: 7. Per the germline V gene, CDR1 is WSHSY and CDR2 is SAAADI. The CDR3 region is CASSERDRDGPEAFF. For the CDR3, the DNA is TGCGCCAGCAGTGAGAGGGACAGGGACGGTCCTGAAGCTTTCTTT.

The chain uses TRBV10-3 and TRBJ2-7; TRBD1 aligns across 7 bases. J gave up 2 bases and V 7 bases, and 8 bases lay outside the gene matches. This CDR3 is 14 amino acids long. The germline gives CDR1 ENHRY, CDR2 SYGVKD. The CDR3 DNA is TGTGCCATCAAGTCCACAGGGGCGGCCTACGAGCAGTACTTC. It translates to CAIKSTGAAYEQYF.

The chain has TRBV5-4 and TRBJ1-6; 9 bases agree with TRBD1. CDR3 length: 17 amino acids. Trimming at V came to 0 bases and at J to 7 bases, leaving 8 bases not matched to a gene. CDR1 is SGHNT, CDR2 YYREEE, per germline (reference sequence). The CDR3 sequence is CASSLVGPGQGNSPLHF. In DNA, the CDR3 is TGTGCCAGCAGCTTGGTTGGCCCGGGACAGGGAAATTCACCCCTCCACTTT.

The chain carries TRBV30 and TRBJ2-7; 7 bases match TRBD2. The V and J ends lost 0 bases and 2 bases, in that order; junction bases with no gene match: 4. This CDR3 is 14 amino acids long. Germline assignment: CDR1 GTSNPN and CDR2 SVGIG (reference sequence). This CDR3 reads CAWSVASGAYEQYF. CDR3 DNA sequence: TGTGCCTGGAGTGTGGCTAGCGGCGCCTACGAGCAGTACTTC.

The DNA of the CDR3 is TGCGCCAGCAGCTTGGAGCCAGGGTCCTATGGCTACACCTTC. Translating it yields CASSLEPGSYGYTF. The rearrangement links TRBV5-1 to TRBJ1-2; D may be TRBD1 (5 bases). Germline-derived CDR1 and CDR2 are SGHRS and YFSETQ. The CDR3 runs 14 residues. V dropped 0 bases and J dropped 4 bases, with 10 bases sitting between them.

V is TRBV18 and J is TRBJ1-3; D is ambiguous. The CDR3 is 13 residues long. Germline lookup yields CDR1 KGHSH and CDR2 LQKENI. Trimming stripped 6 bases from V and 4 bases from J, with 10 bases between. In nucleotides, the CDR3 is TGTGCCAGCTCGTTTGAGGGCGGAAACACCATATATTTT. Amino acids: CASSFEGGNTIYF.

The chain recombines TRBV30 with TRBJ2-2, with no clear D. This CDR3 has 12 residues. CDR1 is GTSNPN and CDR2 is SVGIG in the germline V gene (reference sequence). V gave up 1 base and J gave up 7 bases, with 7 bases separating them. This CDR3 is CAWSALFGELFF. The CDR3 bases are TGTGCCTGGAGTGCCCTGTTCGGGGAGCTGTTTTTT.

The rearrangement uses TRBV5-6 and TRBJ2-7; perhaps TRBD1 as D (5 bases). V was trimmed by 5 bases and J by 0 bases, leaving 15 bases between them. CDR1 and CDR2 from the germline V gene are SGHDT and YYEEEE. CDR3 length: 15 residues. CDR3 amino acids: CASSQGIGRSYEQYF. CDR3 DNA sequence: TGTGCCAGCAGTCAGGGAATCGGGCGCTCCTACGAGCAGTACTTC.

CDR3 coding DNA: TGCGCCAGCAGTGCCGGGACAGGGGGCAGTGAGCAGTTCTTC. Its protein is CASSAGTGGSEQFF. The V gene is TRBV10-1, the J gene TRBJ2-1, with TRBD1 matching over 12 bases. Germline loops: CDR1 WNHNN, CDR2 SYGVQD (reference sequence). The CDR3 consists of 14 residues. With V trimmed by 4 bases and J by 9 bases, 4 bases remained unmatched.

This rearrangement joins TRBV4-3 to TRBJ1-2; TRBD1 agrees at 7 bases. V shed 3 bases, J shed 0 bases, and the junction held 4 bases outside the gene matches. The CDR3 sequence is 15 residues long. The germline gives CDR1 LGHNA, CDR2 YSLEER. CDR3 coding DNA: TGCGCCAGCAGCCAGGACAGGAAAGCTAACTATGGCTACACCTTC. It translates to CASSQDRKANYGYTF.

The V call is TRBV10-3, the J call TRBJ1-1; D is perhaps TRBD1 (6 bases). The CDR3 is 15 residues long. Germline V lookup: CDR1 ENHRY, CDR2 SYGVKD. Trimming removed 4 bases from V and 0 bases from J, with 12 bases in between. The CDR3 nucleotides are TGTGCCATCAGTGGGACAGTGAGCCTGAACACTGAAGCTTTCTTT. Residues: CAISGTVSLNTEAFF.

The rearrangement joins TRBV4-2 to TRBJ2-6; D gene unclear. CDR1 is LGHNA and CDR2 is YNFKEQ in the germline V gene. The V end lost 0 bases, the J end lost 0 bases, and 6 bases lay between the germline ends. The CDR3 extends over 16 amino acids. For the CDR3, the DNA is TGTGCCAGCAGCCAAGATGGCAGCTCTGGGGCCAACGTCCTGACTTTC. It yields the protein CASSQDGSSGANVLTF.

The CDR3 is CATSSEAVNTGELFF. Here the CDR3 DNA reads TGTGCCACCAGCAGTGAGGCGGTGAACACCGGGGAGCTGTTTTTT. The chain employs TRBV15 and TRBJ2-2; D unresolved. Trimming left V 3 bases short and J 1 base short, with 9 bases between. Per germline, CDR1 LNHNV and CDR2 YYDKDF (reference sequence). The CDR3 extends over 15 amino acids.

The chain is built from TRBV7-9 and TRBJ1-1; D not resolved. Between the trimmed V and J ends, which lost 5 bases and 1 base, there was a span of 11 bases. The CDR3 is 14 residues long. The germline gives CDR1 SEHNR, CDR2 FQNEAQ (reference sequence). CDR3 DNA: TGTGCCAGCAGCGTGACCCGGAGGAACACTGAAGCTTTCTTT. This codes for CASSVTRRNTEAFF.

V gene TRBV29-1 combines with J gene TRBJ2-1, with 11 positions matching TRBD2. The CDR3 is made up of 18 amino acids. The V segment lost 5 bases and the J segment 10 bases; nucleotides outside the gene matches: 22. Germline CDR1 reads SQVTM; CDR2 reads ANQGSEA. The CDR3 reads CSVCLARTTSGNPEEQFF. The CDR3 DNA reads TGCAGCGTTTGCCTGGCGAGGACGACTAGCGGGAACCCCGAGGAGCAGTTCTTC.

The CDR3 DNA sequence: TGTGCCAGCAGCTCAAACTCTGGGGCCAACGTCCTGACTTTC. Amino acids: CASSSNSGANVLTF. The J gene is TRBJ2-6, the V gene TRBV13; no reliable D call. CDR1 is PRHDT, CDR2 FYEKMQ, per germline (reference sequence). This CDR3 is 14 amino acids long. V was shortened by 4 bases and J by 0 bases, with 4 bases between the two germline ends.

V and J are TRBV5-1 and TRBJ2-7, with D possibly being TRBD2 (6 bases). V was pared by 4 bases and J by 0 bases, with 14 bases between. CDR1 is SGHRS, CDR2 YFSETQ, per germline. The CDR3 loop spans 15 amino acids. This CDR3 is CASSAPGLSSYEQYF. CDR3 DNA sequence: TGCGCCAGCAGCGCACCGGGACTCAGCTCCTACGAGCAGTACTTC.

This rearrangement joins TRBV4-2 to TRBJ1-2; 9 bases map to TRBD1. Germline lookup yields CDR1 LGHNA and CDR2 YNFKEQ. The J segment lost 6 bases and the V segment lost 4 bases, leaving 18 bases of the junction unmatched. This CDR3 has 18 amino acids. CDR3 sequence reads: CASSPPQRLDRGIHGYTF. Written as DNA, the CDR3 is TGTGCCAGCAGCCCCCCACAAAGGCTGGACAGGGGAATTCATGGCTACACCTTC.

The J gene is TRBJ2-5, the V gene TRBV29-1; the match to TRBD1 covers 11 bases. J was trimmed by 5 bases and V by 5 bases; bases with no gene match: 4. CDR3 length: 13 residues. Germline V gives CDR1 SQVTM, CDR2 ANQGSEA. This chain's CDR3 is CSVRTGGRETQYF. CDR3 nucleotide sequence: TGCAGCGTTCGGACAGGGGGCCGGGAGACCCAGTACTTC.

The V and J genes are TRBV4-3 and TRBJ2-7; 7 bases fit TRBD1. The CDR3 is 15 amino acids. CDR1 is LGHNA, CDR2 YSLEER, per germline. V lost 3 bases to trimming and J lost 3 bases; unmatched junction nucleotides: 8. In DNA form, the CDR3 reads TGCGCCAGCAGCCAGGACTTGACAGGGTACTACGAGCAGTACTTC. As protein: CASSQDLTGYYEQYF.

The chain carries TRBV4-2 and TRBJ2-3; TRBD2 matches 9 bases. V gave up 2 bases and J gave up 6 bases; unmatched junction bases: 15. The germline gives CDR1 LGHNA, CDR2 YNFKEQ. The length of the CDR3 is 18 residues. The CDR3 region has the DNA TGTGCCAGCAGCCAACCCAGCGGGACTAGCAGACCTGGGGATACGCAGTATTTT. This gives the protein CASSQPSGTSRPGDTQYF.

This chain connects TRBV6-5 to TRBJ2-7; TRBD2 matches 7 bases. This CDR3 is built from 14 residues. The germline CDR1 and CDR2 sequences are MNHEY and SVGAGI. After removal of 6 bases from V and 2 bases from J, the junction contained 7 bases not matched to a gene. CDR3 loop: CASSFRGGTYEQYF. Here the CDR3 DNA reads TGTGCCAGCAGCTTCCGCGGGGGAACCTACGAGCAGTACTTC.